The rows below give T cell receptor beta chains drawn from one sample of a study of technical replicates of blood from a handful of donors. Profiled with immunoSEQ multiplex PCR; TCRdb holds only in-frame clones, not every one. The sample comprises about 76,000 clones, approximately 94% of which are singletons, and roughly 0.37% rests with the top ten. Sequenced input: T cells isolated from PBMCs. These TCRs come from a human donor in good health. CDR3s leave out the opening cysteine and the closing phenylalanine or tryptophan. D genes are given only for firm matches.

v_call	d_call	cdr3_aa
TRBV18	TRBD1	ASSPPGQGEEKLF
TRBV6-4	TRBD1	ASSDSTGGNTEAF
TRBV10-3	.	AINDGPNQPQH
TRBV9	.	ATGVSVGGYT
TRBV6-5	TRBD1	ASSASGTGEETQY
TRBV29-1	.	SVEEPRENTEAF
TRBV7-9	.	ASSWASNSGNTIY
TRBV7-9	.	ASDSGVTNEQY
TRBV6-1	TRBD1	ASKGQGAADTQY
TRBV18	TRBD2	ASSPLAGPDYEQY
TRBV4-1	.	ASSQEMREEEQY
TRBV6-5	TRBD2	ASSSGLAGVGNTQY
TRBV10-3	.	AISESRELNTEAF
TRBV27	.	ASSPGGAHHEAF
TRBV7-2	TRBD1	ASSSDPGQFYEQY
TRBV7-2	TRBD2	ASSETSGSYNEQF
TRBV5-4	.	ASSSYSGLLNTEAF
TRBV14	.	ASSQDRVTQY
TRBV6-6	.	ASKLAERNKNIQY
TRBV13	.	ASSFMSLATDTQY
TRBV5-4	.	ASSSKEGGWTDTQY
TRBV28	TRBD1	ASSYVGQGDYGYT
TRBV6-5	.	ASSYGGENYGYT
TRBV5-6	.	ASSTTATANEKLF
TRBV7-9	.	ASSLVGTSQGETQY
TRBV11-2	TRBD2	ASRSRTSGRGDQY
TRBV15	.	ATSRDAGLGTEAF
TRBV25-1	TRBD1	ASSGGTGATGELF
TRBV27	TRBD2	ASSFLAGADNEQF
TRBV4-1	.	ASSQERNTGELF
TRBV6-1	.	ASNTYEQY
TRBV11-3	.	ASSPARQINTGELF
TRBV10-3	.	AISRQVPVGGYT
TRBV9	.	ASREQVLNTEAF
TRBV19	TRBD1	ASISGGDTQY
TRBV6-5	TRBD2	ASSRPTRLAHEQY
TRBV18	.	ASSVMGAYNEQF
TRBV11-2	TRBD1	ASSFLGTGGAGANVLT
TRBV25-1	.	ASSFLIDYGYT
TRBV7-9	.	ASSHWADSPYEQY
TRBV9	.	ASSATGQDTGELF
TRBV7-3	.	ASSLIGGEQF
TRBV27	.	ASSFERRGTQY